The next 24 T cell receptor beta chains were all read from a single sample in a study of early T cells in non-severe SARS-CoV-2 infection. Each CDR3 protein is one row after TCRdb ran MiXCR on the 5' RACE reads. The sample yields 97,000 or so distinct CDR3 sequences, approximately 14% seen once. The sample was whole blood. These receptors were collected from an adult who was a healthcare worker with PCR-confirmed SARS-CoV-2 infection or an uninfected control (not recorded which).

The chain employs TRBV20-1 and TRBJ2-7; TRBD1 is a possible D gene (5 bases). The CDR3 sequence is 12 residues long. Deletions cut 3 bases from V and 4 bases from J, with 10 bases between. The germline V gene has CDR1 DFQATT and CDR2 SNEGSKA (reference sequence). CDR3 loop: CSASNRPYEQYF. CDR3 nucleotides: TGCAGTGCTAGTAACAGGCCTTACGAGCAGTACTTC.

This chain uses TRBV20-1 with TRBJ1-5; 7 bases agree with TRBD1. V shed 6 bases and J 0 bases; nucleotides not matched to a gene: 11. CDR3 length: 16 residues. CDR1 and CDR2 from the germline V gene are DFQATT and SNEGSKA (reference sequence). CDR3 sequence: CSANLGTVNSNQPQHF. The CDR3 bases are TGCAGTGCAAACCTTGGGACAGTTAATAGCAATCAGCCCCAGCATTTT.

The chain joins TRBV20-1 to TRBJ2-1; TRBD2 matches at 11 bases. This CDR3 is built from 14 residues. In germline, CDR1 is DFQATT, CDR2 SNEGSKA (reference sequence). J gave up 6 bases and V 6 bases, and 7 bases lay outside the gene matches. The CDR3 here is CSARGLADPNEQFF. The CDR3 DNA reads TGCAGTGCCCGGGGACTAGCGGATCCCAATGAGCAGTTCTTC.

This clonotype showed up just a few times. V gene TRBV7-6 combines with J gene TRBJ2-7; D gene uncertain. V was trimmed by 4 bases and J by 0 bases, leaving 16 bases between them. From germline, CDR1 is SGHVS and CDR2 FNYEAQ. This CDR3 contains 16 residues. CDR3 loop: CASSSRGGDSSYEQYF. DNA of the CDR3: TGTGCCAGCAGCTCGAGAGGCGGCGATAGCTCCTACGAGCAGTACTTC.

This clonotype was recorded a few times. The chain couples TRBV28 to TRBJ1-1, with D unresolved. Germline values: CDR1 MDHEN, CDR2 SYDVKM. The CDR3 totals 13 residues. V lost 2 bases to trimming and J lost 11 bases, with 15 bases between them. This chain's CDR3 is CASSLDSGSGAFF. CDR3 DNA sequence: TGTGCCAGCAGTTTAGATAGTGGATCCGGCGCTTTCTTT.

Ten or more counts support this clonotype. This chain joins TRBV6-1 and TRBJ1-2; D is undetermined. Germline values: CDR1 MNHNS, CDR2 SASEGT. This CDR3 spans 15 amino acids. V was pared by 2 bases and J by 5 bases, with 15 bases between. CDR3 bases: TGTGCCAGCAGTGAATCGGCCGCTGAAGATTATGGCTACACCTTC. The encoded protein is CASSESAAEDYGYTF.

Ten or more counts support this clonotype. This chain joins TRBV30 and TRBJ2-1, with TRBD2 matching 7 bases. V shed 2 bases and J 9 bases; nucleotides not matched to a gene: 13. Germline CDR1 GTSNPN, CDR2 SVGIG (reference sequence). The CDR3 spans 15 residues. The DNA of the CDR3 is TGTGCCTGGAGTCCCTCAGGACTAGATTCTCCTGAGCAGTTCTTC. Encoded protein: CAWSPSGLDSPEQFF.

V gene TRBV27 combines with J gene TRBJ2-7, with TRBD1 matching over 8 bases. Unmatched junction bases numbered 7, after V lost 3 bases and J lost 3 bases. There are 15 residues in the CDR3. From germline, CDR1 is MNHEY and CDR2 SMNVEV (reference sequence). The CDR3 protein is CASSLSTGANYEQYF. The CDR3 DNA sequence: TGTGCCAGCAGTTTGTCGACAGGGGCCAACTACGAGCAGTACTTC.

On this clonotype itself: Just one base apart from a much larger clone, this may be a read error. This chain links TRBV12-3 or TRBV12-4 with TRBJ2-4; D is unclear. The CDR3 length is 14 residues. The CDR3 loop is CACSLAVAKNIQYF. CDR3 in DNA: TGTGCCTGCAGTTTAGCTGTCGCCAAAAACATTCAGTACTTC.

This clonotype was seen a handful of times. CDR3 in DNA: TGTGCCAGCAAGTTGATGTGGGGGAGCTCCTACAATGAGCAGTTCTTC. Translation gives CASKLMWGSSYNEQFF. This chain uses TRBV6-2 or TRBV6-3 with TRBJ2-1, with D perhaps assigned TRBD1 or TRBD2 (5 bases each). This CDR3 contains 16 residues. The ends were cut back, 7 bases at V and 0 bases at J, with 16 bases in the middle. The germline V gene encodes CDR1 MNHEY and CDR2 SVGEGT.

The CDR3 is CASFGLLTEAFF. The CDR3 DNA is TGTGCCAGCTTTGGCCTACTGACTGAAGCTTTCTTT. V gene TRBV12-3 or TRBV12-4 combines with J gene TRBJ1-1; D is ambiguous. The CDR3 extends over 12 amino acids. Trimming left V 8 bases short and J 5 bases short, with 12 bases between.

This clonotype was seen a handful of times. J is TRBJ2-3 and V is TRBV7-2; 8 nucleotides align to TRBD2. Germline assignment: CDR1 SGHTA and CDR2 FQGNSA. Losses at the gene ends were 5 bases for V and 1 base for J; bases not matched to a gene: 5. The CDR3 has 15 residues. The CDR3 spells CASSPQTSGTDTQYF. CDR3 DNA: TGTGCCAGCAGCCCCCAGACTAGCGGCACAGATACGCAGTATTTT.

This clonotype was seen ten or more times. V gene TRBV2 combines with J gene TRBJ2-3, with D maybe TRBD1 (6 bases). Germline V gene data show CDR1 as SNHLY and CDR2 as FYNNEI. V lost 8 bases to trimming and J lost 4 bases, with 16 bases between them. The CDR3 loop spans 14 amino acids. CDR3 DNA: TGTGCCAGCCGCGCAGGGGCAGTGGCAGATACGCAGTATTTT. Translating it yields CASRAGAVADTQYF. Using reference TRBV2 and TRBJ2-3 for the parts outside the CDR3, the full variable domain is EPEVTQTPSHQVTQMGQEVILRCVPISNHLYFYWYRQILGQKVEFLVSFYNNEISEKSEIFDDQFSVERPDGSNFTLKIRSTKLEDSAMYFCASRAGAVADTQYFGPGTRLTVL.

This clonotype turned up a few times. The chain carries TRBV7-8 and TRBJ2-6; D ambiguous. V was cut by 4 bases and J by 0 bases, with 7 bases left in between. The CDR3 runs to 15 residues. In germline, CDR1 is SGHVS, CDR2 FQNEAQ. The CDR3 sequence is CASSSEVSGANVLTF. CDR3 coding DNA: TGTGCCAGCAGCTCAGAAGTCTCTGGGGCCAACGTCCTGACTTTC.

This clonotype was found many times. The CDR3 region has the DNA TGTGCCAGCAGCGCCACCCGGGCCCTGAACACTGAAGCTTTCTTT. Protein product: CASSATRALNTEAFF. This chain connects TRBV5-4 to TRBJ1-1; no firm D call. Looked up from germline, CDR1 is SGHNT and CDR2 is YYREEE (reference sequence). The CDR3 is made up of 15 amino acids. Trimming took off 4 bases at V and 0 bases at J, with 13 bases between the two ends.

This clonotype showed up just a few times. The CDR3 region has the DNA TGTGCCAGCAGTAACGGACAGGGGGAAGCTTCACCCCTCCACTTT. As protein: CASSNGQGEASPLHF. The V call is TRBV25-1, the J call TRBJ1-6; TRBD1 agrees at 10 bases. This CDR3 has 15 amino acids. Germline CDR1 MGHDK, CDR2 SYGVNS. The ends lost 5 bases at V and 9 bases at J; junction bases unmatched: 7. The entire variable domain, with the rest obtained from reference TRBV25-1 and TRBJ1-6, is as follows: EADIYQTPRYLVIGTGKKITLECSQTMGHDKMYWYQQDPGMELHLIHYSYGVNSTEKGDLSSESTVSRIRTEHFPLTLESARPSHTSQYLCASSNGQGEASPLHFGNGTRLTVT.

This clonotype occurred a few times. V gene TRBV7-2 combines with J gene TRBJ1-2; D ambiguous. Trimming removed 5 bases at V and 4 bases at J, with 14 bases between. The CDR3 extends over 14 amino acids. The germline CDR1 and CDR2 sequences are SGHTA and FQGNSA. The CDR3 loop is CASSPRAATYGYTF. The CDR3 bases are TGTGCCAGCAGCCCCCGGGCGGCTACCTATGGCTACACCTTC.

This clonotype showed up just a few times. The chain joins TRBV12-3 or TRBV12-4 to TRBJ2-1; TRBD2 matches at 11 bases. The CDR3 is made up of 16 amino acids. Trimming at V came to 2 bases and at J to 7 bases, leaving 7 bases not matched to a gene. The CDR3 DNA follows: TGTGCCAGCAGTTTAATAGGACTAGCGGGCTTAAATGAGCAGTTCTTC. Translating gives CASSLIGLAGLNEQFF.

This clonotype was detected a few times. J is TRBJ2-1 and V is TRBV3-1, with no clear D. Trimming shortened V by 4 bases and J by 4 bases, and 14 bases separated the two germline ends. The CDR3 has 15 residues. CDR1 LGHDT and CDR2 YNNKEL come from the germline V gene (reference sequence). CDR3 region: CASSRALSRYNEQFF. CDR3 DNA: TGTGCCAGCAGCCGGGCGCTCTCGCGATACAATGAGCAGTTCTTC.

This clonotype was recorded many times. This chain links TRBV10-3 with TRBJ2-7; D ambiguous. CDR1 and CDR2 (germline): ENHRY, SYGVKD. This CDR3 contains 15 residues. V lost 3 bases to trimming and J lost 4 bases, with 16 bases between them. CDR3 sequence: CAISDNMAGPYEQYF. DNA of the CDR3: TGTGCCATCAGTGACAATATGGCAGGTCCGTACGAGCAGTACTTC.

The chain employs TRBV11-2 and TRBJ2-7, with D unclear. This CDR3 is built from 11 residues. Germline V gives CDR1 SGHAT, CDR2 FQNNGV. V lost 5 bases, J lost 5 bases, and 7 bases lay in between. The CDR3: CASSPSNEQYF. The CDR3 bases are TGTGCCAGCAGCCCTTCAAACGAGCAGTACTTC.

This clonotype was observed many times. The chain has TRBV20-1 and TRBJ1-1; D possibly corresponds to TRBD1 (6 bases). This CDR3 is built from 13 residues. Per the germline V gene, CDR1 is DFQATT and CDR2 is SNEGSKA (reference sequence). CDR3 protein: CQSPRTENTEAFF. The CDR3 DNA follows: TGCCAAAGCCCGAGGACAGAAAACACTGAAGCTTTCTTT.

This clonotype has at least ten counts. This sequence joins TRBV5-5 and TRBJ2-6; D gene uncertain. Trimming shortened V by 4 bases and J by 1 base, and 9 bases separated the two germline ends. The CDR3 contains 15 residues. Germline V CDR1 and CDR2: SGHKS, YYEKEE (reference sequence). The CDR3 DNA sequence: TGTGCCAGCAGCCCGGGCGAGTCTGGGGCCAACGTCCTGACTTTC. Translated: CASSPGESGANVLTF.

This sequence joins TRBV6-5 and TRBJ1-3; 9 nucleotides agree with TRBD1. This CDR3 region has 18 residues. Unmatched junction bases numbered 11, after V lost 5 bases and J lost 0 bases. From germline, CDR1 is MNHEY and CDR2 SVGAGI. In DNA form, the CDR3 reads TGTGCCAGCAGTAGAGGGACAGGGCACCGATCCTCTGGAAACACCATATATTTT. As protein: CASSRGTGHRSSGNTIYF.